These 27 T cell receptor beta chains were all obtained from the same sample, sequenced in a study of shared clonotypes between healthy human individuals. The repertoire was sequenced with immunoSEQ multiplex PCR; TCRdb's copy has only in-frame clones and lacks some. The top ten hold under 2% of the sample, which has fewer than 850,000 clones, about three quarters seen once. Material for sequencing was memory CD4+ T cells sorted from blood. Subset described: CD45RA-negative fraction. The origin of the receptors is a woman younger than 45 in good health.

This chain uses TRBV5-1 with TRBJ2-1; TRBD1 might be the D (6 bases). Germline V gene data show CDR1 as SGHRS and CDR2 as YFSETQ. V was trimmed by 2 bases and J by 0 bases, leaving 12 bases between them. The CDR3 has 16 residues. Written as DNA, the CDR3 is TGCGCCAGCAGCTTTTACAGGGAACTCTCCTACAATGAGCAGTTCTTC. Its translation: CASSFYRELSYNEQFF.

V gene TRBV10-3 combines with J gene TRBJ1-4; a possible D gene is TRBD1 (6 bases). Germline V gene data show CDR1 as ENHRY and CDR2 as SYGVKD. The ends were cut back, 5 bases at V and 3 bases at J, with 13 bases in the middle. The CDR3 runs 15 residues. The chain's CDR3 is CAISKTGRSNEKLFF. The CDR3 nucleotides are TGTGCCATCAGTAAAACAGGGAGGTCTAATGAAAAACTGTTTTTT.

On this clone: A read error may be the cause here, since a much bigger clone is one base away. V is TRBV2 and J is TRBJ2-7; D not certain. CDR1 and CDR2 (germline): SNHLY, FYNNEI. Trimming removed 5 bases at V and 3 bases at J, with 8 bases between. The CDR3 length is 12 residues. CDR3 amino acids: CASSLQNYEQYF. In nucleotides, the CDR3 is TGTGCCAGCAGTTTACAGAACTACGAGCAGTACTTC.

J is TRBJ2-7 and V is TRBV19; tentatively, D is TRBD1 or TRBD2 (5 bases each). This CDR3 has 12 amino acids. Trimming stripped 7 bases from V and 0 bases from J, with 7 bases between. In germline, CDR1 is LNHDA, CDR2 SQIVND (reference sequence). CDR3: CASMGTSYEQYF. In DNA form, the CDR3 reads TGTGCCAGTATGGGGACCTCCTACGAGCAGTACTTC.

This rearrangement joins TRBV28 to TRBJ1-2; D gene uncertain. CDR1 and CDR2 (germline): MDHEN, SYDVKM. V was trimmed by 7 bases and J by 4 bases, leaving 16 bases between them. There are 14 residues in the CDR3. The CDR3 loop is CASTLGGLAYGYTF. The CDR3 nucleotides read TGTGCCAGCACTCTGGGAGGGTTGGCCTATGGCTACACCTTC.

This chain links TRBV28 with TRBJ1-3, with D tentatively TRBD1 (5 bases). This CDR3 has 14 residues. V gave up 8 bases and J gave up 2 bases, with 13 bases separating them. Germline-derived CDR1 and CDR2 are MDHEN and SYDVKM. CDR3 nucleotides: TGTGCCAGCGGCTCAGGGAGTCCTGGAAACACCATATATTTT. This encodes CASGSGSPGNTIYF.

This clone has a handful of counts. The identical CDR3 is also encoded by other nucleotide sequences in the sample. The CDR3 reads CASSSQRSYEQYF. The CDR3 DNA reads as TGTGCCAGCAGCTCGCAGAGAAGCTACGAGCAGTACTTC. This chain joins TRBV7-2 and TRBJ2-7; D is unresolved. This CDR3 has 13 amino acids. V lost 4 bases and J 3 bases, leaving 10 bases between the germline ends. Germline CDR1 reads SGHTA; CDR2 reads FQGNSA.

This clone was seen at least ten times. The V and J genes are TRBV18 and TRBJ1-1, with 7 nucleotides matching TRBD1. V lost 4 bases, J lost 4 bases, and 3 bases stayed unmatched. This CDR3 is 13 amino acids long. Germline CDR1 and CDR2: KGHSH and LQKENI. CDR3 nucleotide sequence: TGTGCCAGCTCACAGGGACAGTCCACTGAAGCTTTCTTT. Translation: CASSQGQSTEAFF.

This clone was counted only a few times. The chain recombines TRBV29-1 with TRBJ2-3; TRBD2 agrees at 12 bases. Germline lookup yields CDR1 SQVTM and CDR2 ANQGSEA. V dropped 6 bases and J dropped 5; count of bases not matched to a gene: 9. CDR3 length: 15 residues. CDR3 loop: CSVQTSGSGRDTQYF. CDR3 coding DNA: TGCAGCGTGCAGACTAGCGGGAGTGGGAGAGATACGCAGTATTTT.

As regards this clone: Other DNA sequences from this sample encode an identical CDR3 as well. The genes are TRBV7-9 and TRBJ2-2; D gene uncertain. V dropped 5 bases and J dropped 4 bases, with 2 bases sitting between them. CDR1 is SEHNR, CDR2 FQNEAQ, per germline (reference sequence). This CDR3 is built from 11 residues. The CDR3 spells CASSPTGELFF. The CDR3 nucleotides are TGTGCCAGCAGCCCCACCGGGGAGCTGTTTTTT.

The chain is built from TRBV28 and TRBJ1-3; D not certain. Trimming shortened V by 5 bases and J by 4 bases, and 3 bases separated the two germline ends. There are 11 residues in the CDR3. Germline V gives CDR1 MDHEN, CDR2 SYDVKM. In DNA form, the CDR3 reads TGTGCCAGCAGTGCCGGAAACACCATATATTTT. This sequence encodes CASSAGNTIYF.

The chain joins TRBV6-1 to TRBJ2-7, with D perhaps given as TRBD1 or TRBD2 (5 bases each). Germline CDR1 is MNHNS and CDR2 is SASEGT. The CDR3 totals 16 residues. V lost 4 bases to trimming and J lost 3 bases, with 19 bases between them. The CDR3 coding sequence is TGTGCCAGCAGTGGATCGATAGGGACGGAAAACTACGAGCAGTACTTC. Amino acids: CASSGSIGTENYEQYF.

A word on this clone: In the same sample, other DNA sequences code for this CDR3. V is TRBV18 and J is TRBJ2-5; D unresolved. CDR3 length equals 12 residues. The germline gives CDR1 KGHSH, CDR2 LQKENI. Between the trimmed V and J ends, which lost 2 bases and 5 bases, there was a span of 6 bases. The DNA for the CDR3 is TGTGCCAGCTCACCAGTCAAGGAGACCCAGTACTTC. This encodes CASSPVKETQYF.

The chain employs TRBV11-2 and TRBJ2-7; a possible D gene is TRBD2 (5 bases). The CDR3 consists of 17 residues. CDR1 and CDR2 (germline): SGHAT, FQNNGV. The ends were cut back, 1 base at V and 1 base at J, with 17 bases in the middle. The CDR3 DNA reads TGTGCCAGCAGCTTAGGGTTTTGGGAGAGCTCTTCCTACGAGCAGTACTTC. As protein: CASSLGFWESSSYEQYF. Full variable domain (rest looked up from reference TRBV11-2 and TRBJ2-7): EAGVAQSPRYKIIEKRQSVAFWCNPISGHATLYWYQQILGQGPKLLIQFQNNGVVDDSQLPKDRFSAERLKGVDSTLKIQPAKLEDSAVYLCASSLGFWESSSYEQYFGPGTRLTVT.

This chain uses TRBV12-2 with TRBJ2-7; the table names TRBD2, a call not compared with the DNA. TRBV12-2 is an annotated pseudogene. The CDR3 length is 14 residues. The CDR3 DNA reads TGTGCAAGTCCCAACGTACCGGACTACTACGAGCAGTACTTC. Translating gives CASPNVPDYYEQYF.

This clone was detected only a few times. The chain is built from TRBV6-6 and TRBJ1-5; 8 bases are a match to TRBD1. Unmatched junction bases numbered 6, after V lost 8 bases and J lost 6 bases. Germline CDR1 and CDR2: MNHNY and SVGAGI (reference sequence). The CDR3 runs to 13 residues. CDR3: CASRGQGSQPQHF. The DNA of the CDR3 is TGTGCCAGCCGCGGACAGGGCAGTCAGCCCCAGCATTTT.

The genes are TRBV4-1 and TRBJ1-2; 10 positions match TRBD1. The CDR3 extends over 18 amino acids. V gave up 1 base and J gave up 2 bases; unmatched junction bases: 10. Germline CDR1 and CDR2: MGHRA and YSYEKL. Written as DNA, the CDR3 is TGCGCCAGCAGCCAAGGGGTGGCCCGGGACAGGGGAAACTATGGCTACACCTTC. It encodes CASSQGVARDRGNYGYTF.

Worth noting for this clone: Other DNA sequences of this sample code for an identical CDR3. The chain employs TRBV15 and TRBJ1-5, with TRBD1 as a possible D gene (5 bases). Germline CDR1 is LNHNV and CDR2 is YYDKDF (reference sequence). This CDR3 region has 15 residues. Trimming removed 0 bases at V and 1 base at J, with 7 bases between. This chain's CDR3 is CATSRDGGSNQPQHF. The CDR3, as DNA: TGTGCCACCAGCAGAGATGGGGGGAGCAATCAGCCCCAGCATTTT.

This chain connects TRBV6-5 to TRBJ2-7; 8 bases are shared with TRBD2. V lost 6 bases and J lost 4; bases outside the gene matches: 5. Germline-derived CDR1 and CDR2 are MNHEY and SVGAGI. The CDR3 extends over 13 amino acids. The CDR3 loop reads CASRSSGTYEQYF. Written as DNA, the CDR3 is TGTGCCAGCAGGAGTAGCGGGACTTACGAGCAGTACTTC.

This clone was observed at least ten times. V is TRBV2 and J is TRBJ2-7; D gene ambiguous. CDR3 length: 14 residues. Germline V lookup: CDR1 SNHLY, CDR2 FYNNEI. V was cut by 1 base and J by 7 bases, with 14 bases left in between. For the CDR3, the DNA is TGTGCCAGCAGTGAAGTGGGTTACCGTCTGGAGCAGTACTTC. This encodes CASSEVGYRLEQYF.

The chain links TRBV18 to TRBJ2-7; tentatively, D is TRBD1 or TRBD2 (5 bases each). Germline-derived CDR1 and CDR2 are KGHSH and LQKENI. This CDR3 contains 14 residues. V was clipped by 1 base and J by 2 bases, with 9 bases between them. The CDR3 loop reads CASSPRGYTYEQYF. Written as DNA, the CDR3 is TGTGCCAGCTCACCACGGGGGTATACCTACGAGCAGTACTTC. Looking up the rest from reference TRBV18 and TRBJ2-7 gives the full variable domain: NAGVMQNPRHLVRRRGQEARLRCSPMKGHSHVYWYRQLPEEGLKFMVYLQKENIIDESGMPKERFSAEFPKEGPSILRIQQVVRGDSAAYFCASSPRGYTYEQYFGPGTRLTVT.

This chain joins TRBV28 and TRBJ1-2; 8 nucleotides match TRBD1. V trimming: 6 bases; J trimming: 4 bases; junction bases outside the gene matches: 10. CDR1 and CDR2 from the germline V gene are MDHEN and SYDVKM. CDR3 length: 15 residues. DNA for the CDR3: TGTGCCAGCAGACCGACAGGGGCGGAAACCTATGGCTACACCTTC. Encoded protein: CASRPTGAETYGYTF.

The V and J genes are TRBV19 and TRBJ2-1, with 9 bases lining up with TRBD1. In germline, CDR1 is LNHDA, CDR2 SQIVND (reference sequence). The CDR3 loop spans 14 amino acids. The trim removed 8 bases at V and 2 bases at J, leaving 4 bases unmatched. The CDR3 loop reads CASHRDRAYNEQFF. For the CDR3, the DNA is TGTGCCAGTCACCGGGACAGGGCCTACAATGAGCAGTTCTTC.

This chain joins TRBV5-1 and TRBJ1-3; perhaps TRBD1 as D (6 bases). Germline values: CDR1 SGHRS, CDR2 YFSETQ. Between the trimmed V and J ends, which lost 4 bases and 2 bases, there was a span of 22 bases. CDR3 length: 18 amino acids. The CDR3 here is CASSLEPPGALAGNTIYF. CDR3 sequence (DNA): TGCGCCAGCAGCCTAGAACCCCCAGGGGCTCTTGCTGGAAACACCATATATTTT.

CDR3 protein: CASSTHRVFYEKLFF. DNA for the CDR3: TGTGCCAGCAGCACCCACAGGGTATTCTATGAAAAACTGTTTTTT. The chain combines TRBV11-2 with TRBJ1-4, with D perhaps TRBD1 (6 bases). Germline values: CDR1 SGHAT, CDR2 FQNNGV. The CDR3 is 15 amino acids. Trimming took 5 bases from V and 6 from J, leaving 16 bases between them.

This clone has ten or more counts. The chain uses TRBV19 and TRBJ2-6; the D is unclear. The ends were cut back, 6 bases at V and 0 bases at J, with 6 bases in the middle. Germline V CDR1 and CDR2: LNHDA, SQIVND (reference sequence). This CDR3 contains 14 residues. CDR3 protein: CASRPSSGANVLTF. The CDR3 DNA reads as TGTGCCAGTAGGCCCTCCTCTGGGGCCAACGTCCTGACTTTC.

The J gene is TRBJ1-1, the V gene TRBV19; tentatively, D is TRBD1 (6 bases). The CDR3 is made up of 11 amino acids. Trimming took off 10 bases at V and 9 bases at J, with 15 bases between the two ends. Germline V gene lookup returns CDR1 LNHDA and CDR2 SQIVND (reference sequence). The CDR3 here is CATERGGKAFF. CDR3 DNA: TGTGCCACCGAAAGGGGGGGTAAAGCTTTCTTT.